This T cell receptor beta chain is drawn from a study of PD-1 blockade in classical Hodgkin lymphoma (dated by TCRdb to 2018 to 2020). As for the study more broadly: Nivolumab dosing was 3 mg/kg intravenously every 2 weeks, continuing until either disease progression or unacceptable toxicity. A peripheral blood immune signature of response to PD-1 blockade in classical Hodgkin lymphoma was defined using TCR beta sequencing and CyTOF.

According to the study, the label for this sample's time point signals: cycle 2 day 1 (C2D1) of nivolumab. All trial patients had relapsed after autologous stem cell transplantation, with cohorts A, B and C differing in prior brentuximab vedotin exposure. The trial cohort included more than 55 patients with relapsed/refractory classical Hodgkin lymphoma, and each patient had a best overall response of complete response, partial response or progressive disease. In the multi-cohort phase II CheckMate 205 trial, trial patients received single-agent nivolumab. Best overall response was determined by an independent review committee according to the 2007 International Working Group response criteria. Trial PBMCs were obtained immediately prior to nivolumab initiation (C1D1) and on therapy at cycle 2 day 1 and cycle 4 day 1. Peripheral blood was collected in 8 mL Vacutainer Cell Preparation Tubes, from which PBMCs were isolated by centrifugation and then cryopreserved.

CDR1 MNHNS and CDR2 SASEGT were looked up in the germline V gene. Relative to germline, V is 8 bases shorter and J is 2 bases shorter, with 18 bases between their ends. From cysteine to phenylalanine, the CDR3 is 15 amino acids long. Only the CDR3 part of the read is kept: 45 bases, read in frame from the first base. A word on this clone: It has no known antigen specificity. Per-nucleotide qualities are absent, and no much larger clonotype sits a single base away.

What the study reported, not specific to this receptor: The study covered only a single clinical trial cohort, and the causes of the repertoire differences, possibly disease activity or prior therapy, were still not defined. CD4+ but not CD8+ TCR diversity rose significantly by C4D1 (p=0.0027 vs p=0.16), most apparent in complete responders (p=0.02). Lower diversity was seen in patients whose nivolumab began less than 1 year after ASCT, and these patients were left out of later analyses so that immune reconstitution would not confound the results. Baseline TCR diversity was reported to be lower in newly diagnosed patients than in healthy donors, and even lower in relapsed/refractory patients. Among trial patients, those achieving complete response had baseline diversity similar to that of newly diagnosed patients, while diversity was significantly lower in partial responders and progressors.

The Qiagen DNeasy kit was used to extract genomic DNA both from unsorted PBMCs and from the negatively selected CD4+ and CD8+ fractions. Amplification of TCR beta CDR3 regions was done by immunoSEQ multiplex PCR with primers that anneal to V and J segments. A synthetic immune receptor repertoire was used to minimize amplification bias, and any residual bias was removed computationally once sequencing was done. Regarding the original processing steps: Custom Python scripts were used to quantify repertoire diversity as the Shannon entropy index. Unsorted, CD4+ and CD8+ repertoires were analyzed separately, except for combined analyses in which CD4+ and CD8+ sequences were merged in silico. Clonal expansion was defined as a frequency increase of at least 2-fold after treatment compared with C1D1, and clones undetected at baseline were assigned a pseudocount of 0.5. Clones with 0 or 1 copy at C1D1 were defined as singleton clones, while clones with 2 or more copies were defined as non-singleton clones. Clones expanded in unsorted samples were labelled as CD4+, CD8+ or unknown by matching protein sequences in sorted samples from the same patient. Wilcoxon tests on paired samples were used to test diversity changes from C1D1 to C4D1. Held by TCRdb, this immuneACCESS table contains in-frame sequences only and omits some clones. Under half of the omission traces to an unresolved V gene where checked; the cause of the rest is unknown. V and J calls and clone size come straight from that table; D and trimming were deduced from the DNA. In this sample the table shows 95,000 to 100,000 clones, 80% to 90% of which occur a single time. Around 7% of the sample rests with the top ten.

The V and J segments used are TRBV6-1 and TRBJ1-1; no D gene call is confident. The sequence came from a human donor with classical Hodgkin lymphoma. The sample consisted of peripheral blood mononuclear cells (PBMCs), taken before the second cycle of nivolumab. The CDR3 region reads CASVKGAFANTEAFF. The sequenced DNA is TGTGCCAGCGTTAAGGGTGCGTTCGCAAACACTGAAGCTTTCTTT.